A selection of T cell receptor beta chains follows, all from one sample in a study of blood T cell repertoires in COVID-19. Sequenced by immunoSEQ multiplex PCR; TCRdb stores in-frame clones only, minus some. The sample consists of roughly 77,000 clones, 85% to 90% of them appearing once. The material sequenced was peripheral blood. Receptor source: a woman of 80 years or more with active COVID-19. The CDR3 runs from the conserved cysteine through the conserved F or W. Each record gives: J gene, D gene, clone size, V gene, CDR3 protein, CDR3 DNA. D genes are given only for firm matches. Some rows have no size entry. The others give once, few or many, or a class for an expanded clone.

J: TRBJ1-5
D: TRBD1
size: NA
V: TRBV2
CDR3: CASRTGDLDQPQHF
DNA: TGTGCCAGCAGGACAGGGGATCTTGATCAGCCCCAGCATTTT

J: TRBJ2-4
D: TRBD2
size: NA
V: TRBV6-2/TRBV6-3
CDR3: CASSYSVASGDLAKNIQYF
DNA: TGTGCCAGCAGTTACTCGGTGGCTAGCGGGGATCTAGCCAAAAACATTCAGTACTTC

J: TRBJ2-7
D: NA
size: NA
V: TRBV13
CDR3: CASSERGVYEQYF
DNA: TGTGCCAGCAGCGAAAGGGGTGTCTACGAGCAGTACTTC

J: TRBJ2-1
D: TRBD2
size: NA
V: TRBV2
CDR3: CASSGLAELTSYNEQFF
DNA: TGTGCCAGCAGTGGACTAGCGGAGTTAACCTCCTACAATGAGCAGTTCTTC

J: TRBJ1-6
D: NA
size: NA
V: TRBV19
CDR3: CASSMRENSPLHF
DNA: TGTGCCAGTAGTATGAGGGAGAATTCACCCCTCCACTTT

J: TRBJ1-6
D: TRBD1
size: NA
V: TRBV30
CDR3: CAWSRRAGGAGNSPLHF
DNA: TGTGCCTGGAGTCGCAGGGCAGGGGGCGCGGGAAATTCACCCCTCCACTTT

J: TRBJ1-6
D: NA
size: NA
V: TRBV19
CDR3: CASSLFSQDSPLHF
DNA: TGTGCCAGTAGTCTTTTCTCCCAGGATTCACCCCTCCACTTT

J: TRBJ2-7
D: NA
size: once
V: TRBV6-2/TRBV6-3
CDR3: CASSYGQNYEQYF
DNA: TGTGCCAGCAGTTACGGCCAGAACTACGAGCAGTACTTC

J: TRBJ2-6
D: NA
size: NA
V: TRBV21-1
CDR3: CASSKTGGSGANVLTF
DNA: TGTGCCAGCAGCAAGACAGGGGGCTCTGGGGCCAACGTCCTGACTTTC

J: TRBJ2-7
D: TRBD2
size: NA
V: TRBV6-5
CDR3: CASRIAGGSYEQYF
DNA: TGTGCCAGCAGGATAGCGGGAGGATCGTACGAGCAGTACTTC

J: TRBJ2-7
D: TRBD1
size: few
V: TRBV5-6
CDR3: CASSLTDRGPSYEQYF
DNA: TGTGCCAGCAGCTTGACCGACAGGGGGCCTTCCTACGAGCAGTACTTC

J: TRBJ2-3
D: TRBD1
size: NA
V: TRBV11-2
CDR3: CASSLAGTGMADTQYF
DNA: TGTGCCAGCAGCTTGGCCGGGACAGGGATGGCAGATACGCAGTATTTT

J: TRBJ1-6
D: NA
size: NA
V: TRBV5-4
CDR3: CASSLTVHNSPLHF
DNA: TGTGCCAGCAGCTTGACAGTCCATAATTCACCCCTCCACTTT

J: TRBJ1-4
D: NA
size: NA
V: TRBV7-2
CDR3: CASSSGKGYEKLFF
DNA: TGTGCCAGCAGCTCAGGGAAAGGGTATGAAAAACTGTTTTTT

J: TRBJ2-1
D: NA
size: NA
V: TRBV4-3
CDR3: CASSQVVGGRVTYNEQFF
DNA: TGCGCCAGCAGCCAAGTTGTCGGCGGGCGGGTCACCTACAATGAGCAGTTCTTC

J: TRBJ2-5
D: TRBD2
size: NA
V: TRBV5-4
CDR3: CASSVTSGRAGETQYF
DNA: TGTGCCAGCAGCGTGACTAGCGGGAGGGCCGGAGAGACCCAGTACTTC

J: TRBJ2-7
D: TRBD2
size: NA
V: TRBV5-4
CDR3: CASSLASGIRSEQYF
DNA: TGTGCCAGCAGCTTGGCCAGCGGGATAAGGAGCGAGCAGTACTTC

J: TRBJ2-7
D: TRBD1
size: NA
V: TRBV28
CDR3: CASSPRQGWGYEQYF
DNA: TGTGCCAGCAGCCCTCGACAGGGTTGGGGCTACGAGCAGTACTTC

J: TRBJ2-1
D: TRBD1
size: once
V: TRBV25-1
CDR3: CASSGTGGVSNEQFF
DNA: TGTGCCAGCAGCGGGACAGGGGGAGTGAGCAATGAGCAGTTCTTC

J: TRBJ2-1
D: NA
size: NA
V: TRBV27
CDR3: CATRRKPNEQFF
DNA: TGTGCCACCCGGAGAAAGCCCAATGAGCAGTTCTTC